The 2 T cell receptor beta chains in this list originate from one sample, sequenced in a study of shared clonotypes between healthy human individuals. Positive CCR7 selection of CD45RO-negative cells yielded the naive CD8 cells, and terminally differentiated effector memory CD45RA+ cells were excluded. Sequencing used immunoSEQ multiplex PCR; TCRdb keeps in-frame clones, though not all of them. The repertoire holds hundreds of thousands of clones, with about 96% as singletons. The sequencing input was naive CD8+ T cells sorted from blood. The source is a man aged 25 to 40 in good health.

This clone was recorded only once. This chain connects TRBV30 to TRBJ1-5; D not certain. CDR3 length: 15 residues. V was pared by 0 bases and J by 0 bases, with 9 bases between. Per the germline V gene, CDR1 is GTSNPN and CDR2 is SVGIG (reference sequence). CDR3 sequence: CAWSVSSNSNQPQHF. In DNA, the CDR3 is TGTGCCTGGAGTGTAAGCAGCAATAGCAATCAGCCCCAGCATTTT.

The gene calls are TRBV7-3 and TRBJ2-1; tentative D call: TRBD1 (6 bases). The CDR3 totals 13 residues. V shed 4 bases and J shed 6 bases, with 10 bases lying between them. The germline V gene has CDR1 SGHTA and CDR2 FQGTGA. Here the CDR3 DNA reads TGTGCCAGCAGCTCCGGGGACACCAATGAGCAGTTCTTC. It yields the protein CASSSGDTNEQFF.